This note documents a single TCR beta chain sequence. Library preparation followed earlier protocols using designated TCR primers. Via MiXCR, TCRdb re-called the PCR reads, giving one row per CDR3 protein. The sample yields more than 550,000 distinct CDR3 sequences, roughly 25% seen once. This sample stems from a study of molecular identifiers for immune sequencing clone quantification. Germline CDR1 reads SEHNR; CDR2 reads FQNEAQ (reference sequence). The junction had 7 bases not matched to a gene; V was cut back by 6 bases and J by 2 bases. This CDR3 spans 15 amino acids. The receptor's source is a human donor in good health. Some libraries in this study had Jurkat cell RNA spiked in. The rearrangement joins TRBV7-9 to TRBJ2-1; the match to TRBD2 covers 7 bases. Sequenced input: naive CD8+ T cells from blood, with Jurkat cell RNA spiked in. Described subset: FACS-sorted CD8+CD4-CCR7+CD45RA+ naive T cells. The CDR3 region has the DNA TGTGCCAGCAGATCCATTAGCGGGCCCTACAATGAGCAGTTCTTC. Its translation is CASRSISGPYNEQFF.